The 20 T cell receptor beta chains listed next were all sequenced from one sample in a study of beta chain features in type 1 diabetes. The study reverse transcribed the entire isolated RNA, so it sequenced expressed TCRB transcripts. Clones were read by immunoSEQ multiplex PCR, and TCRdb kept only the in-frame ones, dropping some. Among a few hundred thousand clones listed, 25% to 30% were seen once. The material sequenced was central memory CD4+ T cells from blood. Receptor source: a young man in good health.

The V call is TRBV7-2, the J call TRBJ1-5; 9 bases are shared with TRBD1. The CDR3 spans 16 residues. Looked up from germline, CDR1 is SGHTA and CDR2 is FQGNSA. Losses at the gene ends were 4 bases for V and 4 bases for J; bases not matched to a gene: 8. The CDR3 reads CASSSHGTGKNQPQHF. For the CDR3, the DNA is TGTGCCAGCAGCTCACACGGGACAGGGAAGAATCAGCCCCAGCATTTT.

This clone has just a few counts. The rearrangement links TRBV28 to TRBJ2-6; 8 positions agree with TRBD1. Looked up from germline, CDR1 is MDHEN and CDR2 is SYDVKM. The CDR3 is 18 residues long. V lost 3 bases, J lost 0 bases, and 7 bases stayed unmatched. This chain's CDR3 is CASSFLTGEPSGANVLTF. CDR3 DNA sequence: TGTGCCAGCAGTTTCTTGACAGGGGAACCCTCTGGGGCCAACGTCCTGACTTTC.

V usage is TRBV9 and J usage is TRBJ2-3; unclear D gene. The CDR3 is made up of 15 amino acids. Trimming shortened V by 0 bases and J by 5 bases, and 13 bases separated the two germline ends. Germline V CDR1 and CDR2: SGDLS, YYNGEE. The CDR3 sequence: CASSVAIEAKDTQYF. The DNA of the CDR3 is TGTGCCAGCAGCGTAGCCATTGAAGCGAAAGATACGCAGTATTTT.

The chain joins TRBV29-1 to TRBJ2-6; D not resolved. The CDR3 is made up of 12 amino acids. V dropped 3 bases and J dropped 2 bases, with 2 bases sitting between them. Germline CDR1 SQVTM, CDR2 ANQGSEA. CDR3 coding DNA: TGCAGCGTTGACGCTGGGGCCAACGTCCTGACTTTC. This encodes CSVDAGANVLTF. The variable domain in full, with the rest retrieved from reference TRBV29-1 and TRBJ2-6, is SAVISQKPSRDICQRGTSLTIQCQVDSQVTMMFWYRQQPGQSLTLIATANQGSEATYESGFVIDKFPISRPNLTFSTLTVSNMSPEDSSIYLCSVDAGANVLTFGAGSRLTVL.

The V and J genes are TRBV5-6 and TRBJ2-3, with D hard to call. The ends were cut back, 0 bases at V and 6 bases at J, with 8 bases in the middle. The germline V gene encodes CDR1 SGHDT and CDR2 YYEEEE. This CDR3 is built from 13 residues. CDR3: CASSLALSDTQYF. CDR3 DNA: TGTGCCAGCAGCTTGGCCTTGTCGGATACGCAGTATTTT.

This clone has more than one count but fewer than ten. CDR3 protein: CASSLGRQGPGSEAFF. DNA for the CDR3: TGTGCCAGCAGCTTAGGACGACAGGGACCGGGGAGTGAAGCTTTCTTT. The V and J genes are TRBV13 and TRBJ1-1, with TRBD1 matching 7 bases. In germline, CDR1 is PRHDT, CDR2 FYEKMQ (reference sequence). The V and J ends lost 0 bases and 7 bases, in that order; junction bases with no gene match: 11. CDR3 size: 16 residues.

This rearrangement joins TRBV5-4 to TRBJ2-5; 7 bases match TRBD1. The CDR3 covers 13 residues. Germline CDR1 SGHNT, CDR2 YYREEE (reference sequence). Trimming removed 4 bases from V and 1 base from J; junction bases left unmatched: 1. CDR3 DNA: TGTGCCAGCAGCAGGGACAGCCAAGAGACCCAGTACTTC. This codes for CASSRDSQETQYF.

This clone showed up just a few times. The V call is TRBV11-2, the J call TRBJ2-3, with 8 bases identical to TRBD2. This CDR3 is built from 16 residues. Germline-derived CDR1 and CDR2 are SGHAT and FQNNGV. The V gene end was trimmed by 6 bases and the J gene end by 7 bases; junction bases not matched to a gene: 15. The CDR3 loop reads CASSIGGAGSVNTQYF. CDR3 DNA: TGTGCCAGCAGTATCGGGGGGGCCGGTTCGGTGAATACGCAGTATTTT. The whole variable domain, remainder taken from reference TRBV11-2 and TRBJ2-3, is EAGVAQSPRYKIIEKRQSVAFWCNPISGHATLYWYQQILGQGPKLLIQFQNNGVVDDSQLPKDRFSAERLKGVDSTLKIQPAKLEDSAVYLCASSIGGAGSVNTQYFGPGTRLTVL.

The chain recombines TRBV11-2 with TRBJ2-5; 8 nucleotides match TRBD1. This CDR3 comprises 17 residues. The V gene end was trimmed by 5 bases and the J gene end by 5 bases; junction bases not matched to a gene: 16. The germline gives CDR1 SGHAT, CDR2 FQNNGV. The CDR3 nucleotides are TGTGCCAGCAGCACTTCAGATAGACAGGGGACGTTGGAGACCCAGTACTTC. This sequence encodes CASSTSDRQGTLETQYF.

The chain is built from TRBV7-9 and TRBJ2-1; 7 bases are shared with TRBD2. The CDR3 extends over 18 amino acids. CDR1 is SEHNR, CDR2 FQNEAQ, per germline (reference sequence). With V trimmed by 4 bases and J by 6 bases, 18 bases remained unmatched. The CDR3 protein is CASSSRYGSGRESNEQFF. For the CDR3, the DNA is TGTGCCAGCAGCTCGAGGTATGGTAGCGGGCGTGAGAGCAATGAGCAGTTCTTC.

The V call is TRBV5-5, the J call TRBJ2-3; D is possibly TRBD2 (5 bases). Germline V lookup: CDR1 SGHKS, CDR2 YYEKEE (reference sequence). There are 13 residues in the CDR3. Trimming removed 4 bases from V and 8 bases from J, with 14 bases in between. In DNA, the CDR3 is TGTGCCAGCAGCACTGCAGCGGCAGGTACGCAGTATTTT. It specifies CASSTAAAGTQYF.

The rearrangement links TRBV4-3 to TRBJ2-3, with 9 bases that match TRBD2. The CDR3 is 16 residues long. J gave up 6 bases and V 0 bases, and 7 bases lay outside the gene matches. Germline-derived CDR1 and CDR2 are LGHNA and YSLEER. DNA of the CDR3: TGCGCCAGCAGCCAAGAGGGACTAGCTAGTTCTGATACGCAGTATTTT. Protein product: CASSQEGLASSDTQYF.

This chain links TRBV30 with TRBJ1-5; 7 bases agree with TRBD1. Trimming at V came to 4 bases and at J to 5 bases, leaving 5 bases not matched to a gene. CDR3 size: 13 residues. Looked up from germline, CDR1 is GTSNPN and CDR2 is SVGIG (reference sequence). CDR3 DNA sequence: TGTGCCTGGACGGGACAGCCGCATCAGCCCCAGCATTTT. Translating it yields CAWTGQPHQPQHF.

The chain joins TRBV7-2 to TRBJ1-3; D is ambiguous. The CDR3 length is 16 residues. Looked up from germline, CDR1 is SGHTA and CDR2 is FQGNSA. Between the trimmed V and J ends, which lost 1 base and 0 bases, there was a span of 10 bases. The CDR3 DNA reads TGTGCCAGCAGCTTAGTGGGCCCTAGCTCTGGAAACACCATATATTTT. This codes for CASSLVGPSSGNTIYF.

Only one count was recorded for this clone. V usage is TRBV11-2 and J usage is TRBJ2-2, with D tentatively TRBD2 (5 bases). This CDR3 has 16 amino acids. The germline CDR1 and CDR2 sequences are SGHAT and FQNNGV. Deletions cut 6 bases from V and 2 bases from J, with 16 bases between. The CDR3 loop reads CASRRSWGENTGELFF. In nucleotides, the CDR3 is TGTGCCAGCAGACGTAGTTGGGGAGAAAACACCGGGGAGCTGTTTTTT.

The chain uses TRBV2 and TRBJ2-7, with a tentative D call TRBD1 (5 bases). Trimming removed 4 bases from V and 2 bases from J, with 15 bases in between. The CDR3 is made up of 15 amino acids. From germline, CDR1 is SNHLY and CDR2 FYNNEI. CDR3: CASSVKGSGPYEQYF. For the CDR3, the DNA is TGTGCCAGCAGTGTAAAGGGTTCAGGGCCCTACGAGCAGTACTTC.

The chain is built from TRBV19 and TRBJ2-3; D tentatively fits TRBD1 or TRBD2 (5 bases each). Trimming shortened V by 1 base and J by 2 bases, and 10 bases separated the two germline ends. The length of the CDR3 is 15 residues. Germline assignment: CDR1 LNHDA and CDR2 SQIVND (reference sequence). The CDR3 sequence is CASSIGDGSTDTQYF. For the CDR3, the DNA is TGTGCCAGTAGTATAGGGGACGGTTCCACAGATACGCAGTATTTT.

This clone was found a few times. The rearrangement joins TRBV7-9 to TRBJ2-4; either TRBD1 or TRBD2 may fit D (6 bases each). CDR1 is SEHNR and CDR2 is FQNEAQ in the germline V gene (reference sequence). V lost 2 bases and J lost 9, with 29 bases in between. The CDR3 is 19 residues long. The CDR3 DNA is TGTGCCAGCAGCTTAAGGAGCCCTAGTCCGGGGGCGATGGCACGCATTCAGTACTTC. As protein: CASSLRSPSPGAMARIQYF.

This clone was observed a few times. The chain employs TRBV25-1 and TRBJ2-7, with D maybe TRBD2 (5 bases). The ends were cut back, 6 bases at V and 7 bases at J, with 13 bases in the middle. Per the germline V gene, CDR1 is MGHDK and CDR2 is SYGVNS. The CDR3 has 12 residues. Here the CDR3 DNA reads TGTGCCAGCAGGAGGACCCCGGGGGAGCAGTACTTC. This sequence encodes CASRRTPGEQYF.

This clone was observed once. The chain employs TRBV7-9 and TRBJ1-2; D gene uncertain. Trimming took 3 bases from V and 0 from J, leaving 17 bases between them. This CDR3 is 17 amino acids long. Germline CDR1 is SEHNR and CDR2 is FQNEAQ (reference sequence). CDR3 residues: CASSFVASALTNYGYTF. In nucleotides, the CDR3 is TGTGCCAGCAGCTTCGTGGCCAGTGCCCTTACTAACTATGGCTACACCTTC. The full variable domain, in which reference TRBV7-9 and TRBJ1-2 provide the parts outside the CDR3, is DTGVSQNPRHKITKRGQNVTFRCDPISEHNRLYWYRQTLGQGPEFLTYFQNEAQLEKSRLLSDRFSAERPKGSFSTLEIQRTEQGDSAMYLCASSFVASALTNYGYTFGSGTRLTVV.